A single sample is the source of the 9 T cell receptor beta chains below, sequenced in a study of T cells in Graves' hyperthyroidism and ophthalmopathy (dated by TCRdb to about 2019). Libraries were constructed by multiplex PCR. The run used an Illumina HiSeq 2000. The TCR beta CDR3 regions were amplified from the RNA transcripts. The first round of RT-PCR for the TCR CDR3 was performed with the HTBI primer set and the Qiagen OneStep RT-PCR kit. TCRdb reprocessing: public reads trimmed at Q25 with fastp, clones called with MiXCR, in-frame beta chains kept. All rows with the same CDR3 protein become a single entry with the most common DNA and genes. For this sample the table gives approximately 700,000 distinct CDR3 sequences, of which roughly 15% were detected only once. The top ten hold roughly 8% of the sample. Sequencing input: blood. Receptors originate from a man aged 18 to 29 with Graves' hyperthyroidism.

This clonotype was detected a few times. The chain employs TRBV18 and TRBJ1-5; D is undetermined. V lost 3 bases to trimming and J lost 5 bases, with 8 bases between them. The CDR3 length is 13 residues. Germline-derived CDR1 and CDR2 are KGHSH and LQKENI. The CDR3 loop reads CASSPTRDQPQHF. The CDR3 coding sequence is TGTGCCAGCTCACCCACCAGAGATCAGCCCCAGCATTTT. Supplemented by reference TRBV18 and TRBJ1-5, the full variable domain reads NAGVMQNPRHLVRRRGQEARLRCSPMKGHSHVYWYRQLPEEGLKFMVYLQKENIIDESGMPKERFSAEFPKEGPSILRIQQVVRGDSAAYFCASSPTRDQPQHFGDGTRLSIL.

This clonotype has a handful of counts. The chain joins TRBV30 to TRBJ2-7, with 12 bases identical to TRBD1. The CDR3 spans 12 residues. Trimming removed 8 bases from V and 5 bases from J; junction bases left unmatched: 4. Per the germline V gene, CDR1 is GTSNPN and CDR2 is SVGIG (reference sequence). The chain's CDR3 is CAGTGGQDEQYF. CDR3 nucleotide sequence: TGTGCCGGGACAGGGGGCCAGGACGAGCAGTACTTC.

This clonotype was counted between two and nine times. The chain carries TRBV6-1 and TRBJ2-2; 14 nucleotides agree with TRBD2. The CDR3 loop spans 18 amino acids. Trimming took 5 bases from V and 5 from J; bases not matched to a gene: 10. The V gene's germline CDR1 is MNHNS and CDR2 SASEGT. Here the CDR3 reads CASSFPTSGRARTGELFF. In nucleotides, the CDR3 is TGTGCCAGCAGTTTCCCGACTAGCGGGAGGGCCCGGACCGGGGAGCTGTTTTTT.

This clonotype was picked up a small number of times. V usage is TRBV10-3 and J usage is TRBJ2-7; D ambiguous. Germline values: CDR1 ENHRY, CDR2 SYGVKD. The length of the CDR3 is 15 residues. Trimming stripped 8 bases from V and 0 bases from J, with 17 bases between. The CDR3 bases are TGTGCCATCGCTATCTCTGAGGAGAGCTCCTACGAGCAGTACTTC. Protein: CAIAISEESSYEQYF.

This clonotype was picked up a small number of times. The CDR3 bases are TGCGCCAGCAGCTTGGGGGACCTAGCGGGAGGCGAGACCCAGTACTTC. Amino acid sequence: CASSLGDLAGGETQYF. The J gene is TRBJ2-5, the V gene TRBV5-1; 11 bases align to TRBD2. The CDR3 is 16 residues long. The germline V gene encodes CDR1 SGHRS and CDR2 YFSETQ. V shed 0 bases, J shed 5 bases, and the junction held 6 bases outside the gene matches.

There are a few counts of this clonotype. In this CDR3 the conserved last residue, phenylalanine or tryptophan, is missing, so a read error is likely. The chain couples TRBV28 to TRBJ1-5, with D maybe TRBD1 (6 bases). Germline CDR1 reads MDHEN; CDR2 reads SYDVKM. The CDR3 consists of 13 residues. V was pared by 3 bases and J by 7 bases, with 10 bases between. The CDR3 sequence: CASSFPGVQPQHL. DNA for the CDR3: TGTGCCAGCAGTTTTCCAGGGGTGCAGCCCCAGCATCTT.

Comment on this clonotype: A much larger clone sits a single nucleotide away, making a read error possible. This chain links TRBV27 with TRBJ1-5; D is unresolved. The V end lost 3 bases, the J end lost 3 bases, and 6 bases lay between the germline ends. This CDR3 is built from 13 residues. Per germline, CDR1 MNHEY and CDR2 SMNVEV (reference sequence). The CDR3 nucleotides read TGTGCCAGCAGTTTCCGGACCAATCAGCCCCAGCATTTT. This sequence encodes CASSFRTNQPQHF.

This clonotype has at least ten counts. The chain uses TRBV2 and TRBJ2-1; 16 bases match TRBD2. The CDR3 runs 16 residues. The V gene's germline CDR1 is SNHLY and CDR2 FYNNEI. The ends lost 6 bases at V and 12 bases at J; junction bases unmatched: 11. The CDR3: CASSPPGLAGGPRQFF. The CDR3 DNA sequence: TGTGCCAGCAGCCCACCGGGACTAGCGGGAGGGCCGAGGCAGTTCTTC.

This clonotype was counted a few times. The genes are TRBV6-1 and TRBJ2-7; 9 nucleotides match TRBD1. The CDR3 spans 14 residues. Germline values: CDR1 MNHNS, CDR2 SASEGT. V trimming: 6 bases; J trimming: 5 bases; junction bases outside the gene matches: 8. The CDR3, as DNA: TGTGCCAGCAGGGACACAAGGACAGGGGACGAGCAGTACTTC. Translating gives CASRDTRTGDEQYF.